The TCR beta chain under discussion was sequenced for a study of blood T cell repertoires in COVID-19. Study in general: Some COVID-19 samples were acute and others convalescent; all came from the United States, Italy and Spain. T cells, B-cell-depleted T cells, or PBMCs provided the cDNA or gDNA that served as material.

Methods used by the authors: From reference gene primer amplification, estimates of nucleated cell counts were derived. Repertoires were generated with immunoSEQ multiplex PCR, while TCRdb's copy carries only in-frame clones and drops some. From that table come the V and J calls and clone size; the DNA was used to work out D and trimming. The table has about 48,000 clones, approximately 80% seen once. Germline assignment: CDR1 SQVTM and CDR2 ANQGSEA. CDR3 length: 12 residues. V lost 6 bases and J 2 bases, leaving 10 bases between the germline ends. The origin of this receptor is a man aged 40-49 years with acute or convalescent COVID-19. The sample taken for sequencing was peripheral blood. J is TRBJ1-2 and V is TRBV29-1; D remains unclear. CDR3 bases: TGCAGCGTGCCTGCAGGAAACTATGGCTACACCTTC. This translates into CSVPAGNYGYTF.